These T cell receptor beta chains were read from a single sample in a study of blood T cell repertoires in COVID-19. The data were produced by immunoSEQ multiplex PCR, yet TCRdb's version contains in-frame clones alone and is incomplete. The table has tens of thousands of clones, 65% to 85% seen once. Sequenced input: peripheral blood. All receptors derive from a man aged 80 or over with active or convalescent COVID-19. The CDR3 runs from the conserved cysteine through the conserved F or W. The order of the fields is D gene, clone size, V gene, J gene, CDR3 protein, CDR3 DNA. A D gene is named only where the DNA matches it firmly. The size field is filled for only some rows; it gives once, few, many or a size class.

TRBD1,once,TRBV7-9,TRBJ1-3,CASSPPGTGGTGNTIYF,TGTGCCAGCAGCCCCCCCGGGACAGGGGGAACTGGAAACACCATATATTTT
NA,few,TRBV4-3,TRBJ1-1,CASSREDQAGEAFF,TGCGCCAGCAGTCGAGAGGACCAGGCGGGTGAAGCTTTCTTT
TRBD1,NA,TRBV6-5,TRBJ1-5,CASRRDRGNQPQHF,TGTGCCAGCAGGAGGGACAGGGGGAATCAGCCCCAGCATTTT
NA,once,TRBV5-1,TRBJ1-6,CASSLAYSTLSPLHF,TGCGCCAGCAGCTTGGCCTACAGCACCCTTTCACCCCTCCACTTT
NA,NA,TRBV19,TRBJ2-5,CASSIATPGPQETQYF,TGTGCCAGTAGTATAGCCACCCCAGGTCCTCAAGAGACCCAGTACTTC
TRBD2,NA,TRBV11-2,TRBJ2-5,CASSGTSGGVFETQYF,TGTGCCAGCAGCGGTACTAGCGGGGGCGTCTTCGAGACCCAGTACTTC
NA,once,TRBV2,TRBJ2-2,CASSEFLANTGELFF,TGTGCCAGCAGTGAGTTCCTAGCGAACACCGGGGAGCTGTTTTTT
TRBD1,few,TRBV11-2,TRBJ2-7,CASSRDRDYEQYF,TGTGCCAGCAGCAGGGACAGGGACTACGAGCAGTACTTC
NA,NA,TRBV29-1,TRBJ1-1,CSVETGMNTEAFF,TGCAGCGTTGAGACGGGGATGAACACTGAAGCTTTCTTT
NA,NA,TRBV12-5,TRBJ2-6,CASGLLPGATSAGANVLTF,TGTGCTAGTGGTTTGTTACCAGGGGCGACTTCAGCTGGGGCCAACGTCCTGACTTTC
TRBD1,NA,TRBV19,TRBJ2-1,CATSPGQGLGRIF,TGTGCCACCTCTCCGGGACAGGGGCTAGGTAGGATCTTC
TRBD1,NA,TRBV30,TRBJ1-5,CAWIPQGAGWDQPQHF,TGTGCCTGGATTCCCCAGGGGGCTGGCTGGGATCAGCCCCAGCATTTT
NA,NA,TRBV4-1,TRBJ1-1,CASSQAGGHTEAFF,TGCGCCAGCAGCCAAGCGGGGGGACACACTGAAGCTTTCTTT
NA,NA,TRBV10-3,TRBJ1-1,CAISESPRGGVTEAFF,TGTGCCATCAGTGAGTCGCCCCGGGGGGGGGTCACTGAAGCTTTCTTT
NA,NA,TRBV10-2,TRBJ2-7,CASKPGPRDPSYSYEQYF,TGCGCCAGCAAACCGGGACCGCGGGACCCGTCCTATTCCTACGAGCAGTACTTC
NA,NA,TRBV4-1,TRBJ2-7,CASSQGHGNEQYF,TGCGCCAGCAGCCAAGGCCACGGGAACGAGCAGTACTTC
NA,once,TRBV24-1,TRBJ2-1,CATSWTDYNEQFF,TGTGCCACCAGTTGGACAGACTACAATGAGCAGTTCTTC
TRBD1,NA,TRBV5-1,TRBJ1-5,CASSLEGQGAQPQHF,TGCGCCAGCAGCTTGGAGGGACAGGGGGCTCAGCCCCAGCATTTT
TRBD1,NA,TRBV7-2,TRBJ1-2,CASSLVQGDGYTF,TGTGCCAGCAGCTTAGTACAGGGGGATGGCTACACCTTC
TRBD1,once,TRBV6-2/TRBV6-3,TRBJ2-2,CASTPVNRGYTGELFF,TGTGCCAGCACCCCCGTTAACAGGGGGTATACCGGGGAGCTGTTTTTT
TRBD2,NA,TRBV27,TRBJ2-1,CASSRPGIAGGNEQFF,TGTGCCAGCAGCAGGCCCGGAATAGCGGGGGGTAATGAGCAGTTCTTC
TRBD2,once,TRBV19,TRBJ2-5,CASSIRTSGGETQYF,TGTGCCAGTAGTATACGGACTAGCGGGGGAGAGACCCAGTACTTC
NA,NA,TRBV15,TRBJ2-6,CATSRELGRAGANVLTF,TGTGCCACCAGCAGAGAGTTGGGCAGGGCTGGGGCCAACGTCCTGACTTTC
TRBD1,NA,TRBV6-5,TRBJ1-6,CASRPTGANSPLHF,TGTGCCAGCAGGCCGACAGGGGCTAATTCACCCCTCCACTTT
TRBD1,NA,TRBV3-1/TRBV3-2,TRBJ1-4,CASSQDSDRGDEKLFF,TGTGCCAGCAGCCAAGATTCGGACAGGGGGGATGAAAAACTGTTTTTT
TRBD1,NA,TRBV24-1,TRBJ1-4,CATSLTGEGEKLFF,TGTGCCACCAGCTTGACAGGGGAGGGCGAAAAACTGTTTTTT
TRBD1,NA,TRBV10-1,TRBJ2-1,CAGPGQRYNEQFF,TGCGCCGGACCGGGACAGAGGTACAATGAGCAGTTCTTC
TRBD2,NA,TRBV7-2,TRBJ2-7,CASSPGGVLNYEQYF,TGTGCCAGCAGCCCCGGGGGGGTCCTCAACTACGAGCAGTACTTC
NA,NA,TRBV5-6,TRBJ2-2,CASSPPAGELFF,TGTGCCAGCAGCCCACCGGCCGGGGAGCTGTTTTTT
NA,NA,TRBV2,TRBJ1-1,CASSKQMNTEAFF,TGTGCCAGCTCCAAGCAAATGAACACTGAAGCTTTCTTT
NA,NA,TRBV7-6,TRBJ2-5,CASSLWGGRETQYF,TGTGCCAGCAGCTTGTGGGGGGGGCGGGAGACCCAGTACTTC
NA,NA,TRBV7-9,TRBJ2-7,CASSFSSYEQYF,TGTGCCAGCAGCTTCTCGTCCTACGAGCAGTACTTC
NA,NA,TRBV28,TRBJ1-2,CASSTLGEYGYTF,TGTGCCAGCAGCACATTAGGGGAATATGGCTACACCTTC
TRBD1,NA,TRBV24-1,TRBJ1-5,CATSDLRPQGAGQPQHF,TGTGCCACCAGTGATTTGCGGCCCCAGGGGGCGGGCCAGCCCCAGCATTTT
NA,few,TRBV3-1/TRBV3-2,TRBJ1-3,CASSQVQGAGNTIYF,TGTGCCAGCAGCCAGGTGCAGGGTGCTGGAAACACCATATATTTT
TRBD1,NA,TRBV7-2,TRBJ1-6,CASSLLGTGAYNSPLHF,TGTGCCAGCAGCTTACTAGGGACAGGGGCCTATAATTCACCCCTCCACTTT
NA,NA,TRBV18,TRBJ2-1,CASDRGVGNEQFF,TGTGCCTCTGATCGGGGAGTGGGGAATGAGCAGTTCTTC
NA,NA,TRBV4-3,TRBJ1-1,CASSQEPGTRAFF,TGCGCCAGCAGCCAAGAACCCGGGACTCGGGCTTTCTTT
TRBD1,few,TRBV5-1,TRBJ1-4,CASSLQGVDEKLFF,TGCGCCAGCAGCTTGCAGGGGGTGGATGAAAAACTGTTTTTT
NA,NA,TRBV5-1,TRBJ1-3,CASSLSGGASGNTIYF,TGCGCCAGCAGCTTGTCGGGGGGCGCGTCTGGAAACACCATATATTTT
TRBD2,NA,TRBV9,TRBJ2-1,CASSVGTSGAKLRRNEQFF,TGTGCCAGCAGCGTAGGGACTAGCGGGGCTAAACTGCGGCGCAATGAGCAGTTCTTC
TRBD1,NA,TRBV2,TRBJ2-3,CASRQGTGQDTQYF,TGTGCCAGCAGACAGGGGACAGGGCAAGATACGCAGTATTTT
TRBD1,NA,TRBV5-1,TRBJ2-7,CASSLGPGQHYEQYF,TGCGCCAGCAGTCTAGGGCCGGGACAGCACTACGAGCAGTACTTC
NA,NA,TRBV18,TRBJ1-6,CASSQGPGSPLHF,TGTGCCAGCTCACAGGGGCCCGGGTCACCCCTCCACTTT
NA,few,TRBV5-1,TRBJ1-1,CASSSQGMNTEAFF,TGCGCCAGCAGCTCACAGGGTATGAACACTGAAGCTTTCTTT